These T cell receptor beta chains were read from a single sample in a study of CD8 T cells in ankylosing spondylitis. TCRdb re-derived calls from the 5' RACE reads in MiXCR, one entry per CDR3 protein. The sample consists of around 770,000 distinct CDR3 sequences, around 19% of them appearing once. Sequencing was carried out using blood, either unsorted or a sorted T cell fraction (not recorded which). The receptors were gathered from a male donor with ankylosing spondylitis. CDR3s include the opening cysteine and the closing phenylalanine or tryptophan. Each record gives: clone size, V gene, J gene, D gene, CDR3 protein, CDR3 DNA. D genes are given only for firm matches. Clone size, where shown, is once, few, many, or a class for clones that have expanded.

NA	TRBV6-1	TRBJ1-1	TRBD1	CASTTRWDRGSEAFF	TGTGCCAGCACCACCCGGTGGGACAGAGGTTCTGAAGCTTTCTTT
few	TRBV12-3/TRBV12-4	TRBJ1-1	NA	CASTGHTEAFF	TGTGCCAGCACCGGACATACTGAAGCTTTCTTT
few	TRBV11-2	TRBJ1-5	NA	CASSLDLMQPQHF	TGTGCCAGCAGCTTAGACCTGATGCAGCCCCAGCATTTT
few	TRBV7-3	TRBJ2-2	NA	CASSRIDSSGELFF	TGTGCCAGCAGCCGAATAGATAGCTCTGGGGAGCTGTTTTTT
NA	TRBV20-1	TRBJ2-3	TRBD2	CSARKLAGDTDTQYF	TGCAGTGCTAGAAAACTAGCGGGGGACACAGATACGCAGTATTTT
few	TRBV7-9	TRBJ1-4	NA	CASSLFDRFNEKLFF	TGTGCCAGCAGCTTATTCGACAGGTTTAATGAAAAACTGTTTTTT
NA	TRBV2	TRBJ2-7	TRBD1	CASTWTGPYEQYF	TGTGCCAGCACATGGACAGGGCCCTACGAGCAGTACTTC
few	TRBV5-1	TRBJ2-1	TRBD2	CASRPTSGGAYEQFF	TGCGCCAGCAGACCCACTAGCGGGGGGGCCTATGAGCAGTTCTTC
few	TRBV5-6	TRBJ2-1	NA	CASSLTQGRYNEQFF	TGTGCCAGCAGCTTGACACAGGGTCGTTACAATGAGCAGTTCTTC
NA	TRBV6-5	TRBJ2-1	TRBD2	CASRASGGAREQFF	TGTGCCAGCAGAGCTAGCGGGGGGGCCCGTGAGCAGTTCTTC
few	TRBV12-3/TRBV12-4	TRBJ2-1	NA	CASSAGVYNEQFF	TGTGCCAGCAGCGCCGGGGTTTACAATGAGCAGTTCTTC
few	TRBV12-3/TRBV12-4	TRBJ2-5	TRBD2	CASSKSGEQETQYF	TGTGCCAGCAGTAAAAGCGGGGAACAAGAGACCCAGTACTTC
few	TRBV5-1	TRBJ1-1	NA	CASSLVGTPSEAFF	TGCGCCAGCAGCTTGGTAGGGACACCCTCCGAGGCTTTCTTT
few	TRBV29-1	TRBJ2-3	TRBD1	CSVGRDRGQKDTQYF	TGCAGCGTTGGGAGGGACAGGGGGCAAAAAGATACGCAGTATTTT
NA	TRBV12-3/TRBV12-4	TRBJ1-5	NA	CASSLAKEAENQPQHF	TGTGCCAGCAGTTTAGCGAAAGAGGCGGAGAATCAGCCCCAGCATTTT
NA	TRBV7-6	TRBJ2-7	TRBD1	CASTHGQGLSYEQYF	TGTGCCAGCACCCACGGACAGGGTCTGTCCTACGAGCAGTACTTC
few	TRBV12-3/TRBV12-4	TRBJ1-4	NA	CASSSRDKLFF	TGTGCCAGCAGTTCACGGGATAAACTGTTTTTT
NA	TRBV28	TRBJ1-5	TRBD1	CASRGRDSYNQPQHF	TGTGCCAGCAGGGGCCGGGACAGCTACAATCAGCCCCAGCATTTT
NA	TRBV6-5	TRBJ2-2	NA	CASSYLGGLAGELFF	TGTGCCAGCAGTTACCTGGGGGGGCTCGCCGGGGAGCTGTTTTTT
NA	TRBV27	TRBJ1-6	TRBD1	CASSFEGASYNSPLHF	TGTGCCAGCAGTTTCGAGGGGGCATCCTATAATTCACCCCTCCACTTT
few	TRBV6-1	TRBJ2-3	NA	CASSHRPSTDTQYF	TGTGCCAGCAGCCACAGGCCTAGCACAGATACGCAGTATTTT
NA	TRBV7-6	TRBJ2-7	NA	CASSRWSGGYEQYF	TGTGCCAGCAGCAGGTGGTCGGGCGGGTACGAGCAGTACTTC
NA	TRBV7-9	TRBJ2-3	TRBD2	CASSFGGGDTDTQYF	TGTGCCAGCAGCTTTGGCGGGGGAGACACAGATACGCAGTATTTT
few	TRBV4-1	TRBJ1-1	NA	CASSPGGARRTEAFF	TGCGCCAGCAGCCCTGGGGGGGCAAGGCGCACTGAAGCTTTCTTT
NA	TRBV6-5	TRBJ1-1	NA	CASSYSRGETEAFF	TGTGCCAGCAGTTACTCGAGGGGGGAAACTGAAGCTTTCTTT